This TCR beta chain was captured by sequencing in a study of response to subunit inactivated influenza vaccine. Overall study results and limits: Every seasonal influenza vaccination brings in few new T cells, the authors suggested.

The CDR3 runs 18 residues. Germline V gene sequence: CDR1 GTSNPN, CDR2 SVGIG (reference sequence). Unmatched junction bases numbered 21, after V lost 6 bases and J lost 4 bases. TCRdb itself ran the RT-PCR reads through MiXCR, one entry per CDR3 protein. The sample has more than 700,000 distinct CDR3 sequences; approximately 22% are singletons. Of note for this clonotype: Its antigen is undetermined.

The receptor comes from a man between 50 and 59 years old who received an inactivated influenza vaccine. Sequenced material: PBMCs from blood, taken more than 4 days after vaccination. This chain links TRBV30 with TRBJ2-1; TRBD2 aligns across 7 bases. The CDR3 DNA sequence: TGTGCCTGCACTTTCCAGAACCGCCGGGACTACCGATACAATGAGCAGTTCTTC. This encodes CACTFQNRRDYRYNEQFF.